The entry below gives a single T cell receptor beta chain sequence along with its context. Its recognized antigen is unknown. Per-base qualities were not stored, and no clone one base away is much larger. The CDR3 contains 15 residues, cysteine and phenylalanine counted. Only the CDR3 region is kept as DNA, spanning 45 bases read in frame from base 1. As encoded in the germline V gene (reference sequence), CDR1 is LNHNV while CDR2 is YYDKDF. The trim is 0 bases for V and 4 bases for J, with a gap of 7 bases between the germline ends. The sample comes from a study of blood T cell repertoires in COVID-19 (TCRdb year 2020). In terms of the full investigation: The collaborator samples originated in the United States, Italy and Spain and spanned the acute and convalescent phases of COVID-19. Sample metadata almost always included a de-identified subject ID, COVID-19 status, age in years and sex. Where available, HLA class I and class II types were taken from metadata supplied by the sample provider and were not determined by assay-based typing. The samples were drawn from the first 160 participants of the ongoing ImmuneRACE study and from some 1,300 subjects provided by 6 global collaborators. The material from the prospective study consisted of cDNA or gDNA derived from T cells, B-cell-depleted T cells, or PBMCs. The dataset comprised deeply sampled blood TCRbeta repertoires from subjects exposed to, actively infected with, or recovered from COVID-19. The repertoires were released in a freely available public database intended as a resource for research on the immune response to SARS-CoV-2. Overall study outcomes, separate from this receptor: The quantity of clinical and demographic metadata differed by source and by participant and was supplied without curation.

Samples from volunteer blood donors who had recovered from COVID-19 were contributed by a second Seattle source. Collaborating institutions collected whole blood in K2EDTA tubes following their own protocols. For TCRbeta analysis, collaborator samples were shipped as frozen whole blood, as isolated PBMCs, or as DNA extracted from either sample type. TCRbeta CDR3 regions were amplified from genomic DNA by means of the immunoSEQ Assay, a bias-controlled multiplex PCR. The original methods were these. Nucleated cell counts per sample were estimated from amplification of reference gene primers within the assay. To quantify the absolute abundance of each unique TCRbeta CDR3 rearrangement, sequence reads were collapsed and filtered. For each sample, productive Simpson clonality was calculated as the square root of Simpson's diversity index across productive rearrangements. TCRdb obtained this table from immuneACCESS and retained in-frame rearrangements with V and J assigned. These tables miss some clones; where compared with another copy, unresolved V genes account for less than half of the shortfall, and the remainder is unexplained. The D gene and trimming were derived from the DNA, and the V and J assignments and clone size from that table. The sample yields over 250,000 clones; approximately 90% were counted once. The top ten clones comprise 0.99% of the sample.

Rearrangement joined TRBV15 to TRBJ2-6, with no confidently assigned D gene. The sequenced sample consisted of peripheral blood. This clonotype was obtained from a woman in her thirties or forties who had recovered from COVID-19. The DNA reads as follows: TGTGCCACCAGCAGAGATTCGGAGGGGGCCAACGTCCTGACTTTC. The translation is CATSRDSEGANVLTF.